These 6 T cell receptor beta chains were all obtained from the same sample, sequenced in a study of shared clonotypes between healthy human individuals. The table came from immunoSEQ multiplex PCR; TCRdb's copy has only in-frame clones and leaves some out. The sample includes just over 2,000,000 clones, 85% to 95% of them seen just once. Sequencing was performed on naive CD4+ T cells sorted from blood. Subset here: CD45RA+ positively selected. The receptor source for this set is a young man in good health.

This rearrangement joins TRBV28 to TRBJ2-7; D call uncertain. Germline V gene lookup returns CDR1 MDHEN and CDR2 SYDVKM. The CDR3 has 14 amino acids. V was shortened by 6 bases and J by 2 bases, with 14 bases between the two germline ends. The CDR3 reads CASRTDGFTYEQYF. The CDR3 nucleotides are TGTGCCAGCAGGACGGACGGGTTCACCTACGAGCAGTACTTC.

The chain joins TRBV7-2 to TRBJ1-5, with D possibly TRBD1 on 6 matching bases. Trimming removed 10 bases from V and 11 bases from J, with 18 bases in between. The CDR3 covers 12 residues. Looked up from germline, CDR1 is SGHTA and CDR2 is FQGNSA. The CDR3 bases are TGTGCCACCGCCGACAGGCGCTCATCCCAGCATTTT. This translates into CATADRRSSQHF.

DNA for the CDR3: TGTGCCAGCACCCCGGTAGGGAGCCGGTACGAGCAGTACTTC. Its translation is CASTPVGSRYEQYF. This sequence joins TRBV6-5 and TRBJ2-7, with a possible D match to TRBD2 (5 bases). Germline V gives CDR1 MNHEY, CDR2 SVGAGI. The CDR3 spans 14 residues. V dropped 7 bases and J dropped 4 bases, with 17 bases sitting between them.

The chain couples TRBV27 to TRBJ2-7, with D perhaps TRBD2 (5 bases). CDR1 and CDR2 (germline): MNHEY, SMNVEV (reference sequence). Trimming pared 9 bases from V and 2 bases from J, leaving 14 bases between. The CDR3 is made up of 13 amino acids. The CDR3 DNA reads TGTGCCAGTCGGACTTTAGGGACCTACGAGCAGTACTTC. Its translation: CASRTLGTYEQYF.

This chain links TRBV6-1 with TRBJ1-5; D is possibly TRBD1 (6 bases). This CDR3 region has 15 residues. The ends were cut back, 5 bases at V and 0 bases at J, with 11 bases in the middle. Germline CDR1 reads MNHNS; CDR2 reads SASEGT. The chain's CDR3 is CASSRQVDSNQPQHF. In DNA form, the CDR3 reads TGTGCCAGCAGTCGACAGGTAGATAGCAATCAGCCCCAGCATTTT.

This sequence joins TRBV6-5 and TRBJ1-4, with D unresolved. Germline CDR1 and CDR2: MNHEY and SVGAGI. Trimming took 2 bases from V and 0 from J, leaving 4 bases between them. The CDR3 covers 14 residues. CDR3 protein: CASSYTPTNEKLFF. The DNA for the CDR3 is TGTGCCAGCAGTTACACCCCAACTAATGAAAAACTGTTTTTT.